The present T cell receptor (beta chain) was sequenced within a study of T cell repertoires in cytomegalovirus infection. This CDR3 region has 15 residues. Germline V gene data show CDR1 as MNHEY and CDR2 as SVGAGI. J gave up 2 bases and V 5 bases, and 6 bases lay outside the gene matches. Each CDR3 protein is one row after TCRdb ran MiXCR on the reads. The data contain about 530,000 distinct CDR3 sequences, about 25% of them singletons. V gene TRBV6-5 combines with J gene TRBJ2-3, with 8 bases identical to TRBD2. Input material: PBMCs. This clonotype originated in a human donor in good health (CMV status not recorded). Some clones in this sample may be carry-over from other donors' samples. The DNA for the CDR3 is TGTGCCAGCAGTCAAGCGGGAGCGAACACAGATACGCAGTATTTT. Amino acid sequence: CASSQAGANTDTQYF.